The 32 T cell receptor beta chains below all came from one sample that was sequenced in a study of beta chain features in type 1 diabetes (dated by TCRdb to about 2018). The library was generated by the immunoSEQ multiplex PCR assay. The High Capacity cDNA Reverse Transcription Kit was used to reverse transcribe all of the isolated RNA, meaning that expressed TCRB transcripts were what got sequenced. TCRdb retrieved this table from immuneACCESS and kept in-frame rearrangements only. Not all clones are present; in checked studies, unresolved V genes account for under half, and no reason is known for the remainder. This sample has under 400,000 clones in its table, and about 18% of those were observed once. The ten largest clones represent under 0.055% of the sample. The sequenced sample was naive CD4+ T cells from blood. The cell subset or site tag for this specimen amounts to: true naive CD4+ T cells. These TCRs come from a woman under 30 in good health.

CDR3 protein: CASSQFSWGLSSYEQYF. The CDR3 DNA sequence: TGTGCCAGCAGCCAGTTTAGTTGGGGCCTCAGCTCCTACGAGCAGTACTTC. The chain is built from TRBV14 and TRBJ2-7; possible D gene TRBD1, 5 bases. Germline V CDR1 and CDR2: SGHDN, FVKESK. The CDR3 has 17 amino acids. V shed 3 bases and J shed 0 bases, with 18 bases lying between them.

The V call is TRBV4-1, the J call TRBJ1-2; TRBD1 agrees at 7 bases. This CDR3 contains 17 residues. Germline CDR1 and CDR2: MGHRA and YSYEKL. The junction had 17 bases not matched to a gene; V was cut back by 5 bases and J by 5 bases. The CDR3 loop reads CASSAFVLQGLIYGYTF. CDR3 nucleotides: TGCGCCAGCAGCGCATTCGTCTTACAGGGGTTGATTTATGGCTACACCTTC.

In this sample, this clone turned up a few times. The chain has TRBV5-1 and TRBJ1-4; unclear D gene. CDR1 and CDR2 from the germline V gene are SGHRS and YFSETQ. The CDR3 spans 15 residues. The germline V and J ends were trimmed by 3 bases and 12 bases, with 21 bases remaining between them. The CDR3 loop reads CASSWSSRGSGELFF. The CDR3 region has the DNA TGCGCCAGCAGCTGGAGCTCCCGGGGTAGCGGAGAACTGTTTTTT.

V is TRBV6-5 and J is TRBJ2-5; TRBD2 matches at 7 bases. Germline loops: CDR1 MNHEY, CDR2 SVGAGI. V trimming: 7 bases; J trimming: 4 bases; junction bases outside the gene matches: 6. This CDR3 has 13 residues. In DNA, the CDR3 is TGTGCCAGCACCCAGCGGGATGGAGAGACCCAGTACTTC. It is translated as CASTQRDGETQYF.

This sequence joins TRBV6-5 and TRBJ2-3; 10 bases line up with TRBD2. Germline V gives CDR1 MNHEY, CDR2 SVGAGI. The CDR3 spans 16 residues. Trimming cost V 2 bases and J 4 bases; bases outside gene matches: 6. CDR3 in DNA: TGTGCCAGCAGTTACAGCCTAGCGGGAGCAGCAGATACGCAGTATTTT. This encodes CASSYSLAGAADTQYF.

Only one count was recorded for this clone. The V gene is TRBV15, the J gene TRBJ2-7; possibly TRBD1 for D (6 bases). Between the trimmed V and J ends, which lost 1 base and 3 bases, there was a span of 16 bases. The CDR3 extends over 16 amino acids. Germline CDR1 is LNHNV and CDR2 is YYDKDF (reference sequence). The CDR3 region has the DNA TGTGCCACCAGCAGAGCGGCAGGGGTTCCGGGCTACGAGCAGTACTTC. Amino acid sequence: CATSRAAGVPGYEQYF. Looking up the rest from reference TRBV15 and TRBJ2-7 gives the full variable domain: DAMVIQNPRYQVTQFGKPVTLSCSQTLNHNVMYWYQQKSSQAPKLLFHYYDKDFNNEADTPDNFQSRRPNTSFCFLDIRSPGLGDTAMYLCATSRAAGVPGYEQYFGPGTRLTVT.

The gene calls are TRBV19 and TRBJ2-5, with 8 positions matching TRBD1. Per germline, CDR1 LNHDA and CDR2 SQIVND (reference sequence). J was trimmed by 12 bases and V by 9 bases; bases with no gene match: 3. The CDR3 contains 9 residues. Here the CDR3 reads CASRGPEYF. The CDR3, as DNA: TGTGCCAGCAGGGGGCCCGAGTACTTC.

The chain combines TRBV6-1 with TRBJ1-5, with 7 bases matching TRBD1. The germline V gene encodes CDR1 MNHNS and CDR2 SASEGT. J gave up 4 bases and V 4 bases, and 4 bases lay outside the gene matches. The CDR3 spans 14 residues. The CDR3 coding sequence is TGTGCCAGCAGTGCCCAGACAGGGAATCAGCCCCAGCATTTT. This translates into CASSAQTGNQPQHF.

This clone was observed a few times. Different DNA sequences within this sample yield the same CDR3. The V gene is TRBV9, the J gene TRBJ2-2; 8 nucleotides agree with TRBD2. The trim removed 0 bases at V and 2 bases at J, leaving 3 bases unmatched. The germline CDR1 and CDR2 sequences are SGDLS and YYNGEE. The CDR3 covers 16 residues. The CDR3 sequence: CASSVELAANTGELFF. The CDR3 DNA reads TGTGCCAGCAGCGTAGAACTAGCGGCTAACACCGGGGAGCTGTTTTTT.

This clone was found a few times. The chain recombines TRBV18 with TRBJ2-3; no clear D gene. Germline loops: CDR1 KGHSH, CDR2 LQKENI. The germline V and J ends were trimmed by 3 bases and 2 bases, with 9 bases remaining between them. CDR3 length: 14 residues. This chain's CDR3 is CASSPAATTDTQYF. The CDR3 DNA is TGTGCCAGCTCACCCGCAGCGACCACAGATACGCAGTATTTT.

This clone was recorded a few times. The V call is TRBV5-1, the J call TRBJ2-3; 12 positions agree with TRBD1. This CDR3 has 15 amino acids. V was clipped by 4 bases and J by 4 bases; unmatched bases: 4. The germline gives CDR1 SGHRS, CDR2 YFSETQ. Here the CDR3 reads CASSEGQGAADTQYF. The CDR3 DNA reads as TGCGCCAGCAGCGAGGGACAGGGGGCCGCAGATACGCAGTATTTT.

V gene TRBV7-9 combines with J gene TRBJ2-1, with 12 bases fitting TRBD2. V lost 5 bases to trimming and J lost 2 bases; unmatched junction nucleotides: 10. The CDR3 sequence is 18 residues long. Looked up from germline, CDR1 is SEHNR and CDR2 is FQNEAQ (reference sequence). CDR3 residues: CASSRVIGLAGPYNEQFF. DNA for the CDR3: TGTGCCAGCAGCAGAGTGATAGGACTAGCGGGACCCTACAATGAGCAGTTCTTC.

This clone was observed many times. The chain joins TRBV7-9 to TRBJ2-7; D ambiguous. The CDR3 contains 12 residues. From germline, CDR1 is SEHNR and CDR2 FQNEAQ (reference sequence). Trimming took 5 bases from V and 2 from J, leaving 7 bases between them. In DNA, the CDR3 is TGTGCCAGCAGCCCAGGTCCCTACGAGCAGTACTTC. It codes for CASSPGPYEQYF.

In its sample, this clone was seen a few times. The chain uses TRBV29-1 and TRBJ2-1; D is uncertain. The germline V and J ends were trimmed by 7 bases and 2 bases, with 6 bases remaining between them. This CDR3 spans 11 amino acids. In germline, CDR1 is SQVTM, CDR2 ANQGSEA. This CDR3 is CSGQTYNEQFF. The CDR3 coding sequence is TGCAGCGGACAAACCTACAATGAGCAGTTCTTC.

The CDR3 coding sequence is TGTGCCTGGAGTGCGAGAGATAGCGGGAGAGACACCGGGGAGCTGTTTTTT. Its protein product is CAWSARDSGRDTGELFF. The chain has TRBV30 and TRBJ2-2, with TRBD2 matching 9 bases. The CDR3 spans 17 residues. Losses at the gene ends were 1 base for V and 3 bases for J; bases not matched to a gene: 9. Germline assignment: CDR1 GTSNPN and CDR2 SVGIG (reference sequence).

The chain combines TRBV30 with TRBJ2-2; no reliable D call. CDR3 length: 16 residues. The germline V gene has CDR1 GTSNPN and CDR2 SVGIG (reference sequence). Trimming took off 4 bases at V and 2 bases at J, with 17 bases between the two ends. The DNA for the CDR3 is TGTGCCTGGAACGCCGCAGAGGCAGCCAACACCGGGGAGCTGTTTTTT. It codes for CAWNAAEAANTGELFF.

This clone was seen more than once but under ten times. The chain uses TRBV2 and TRBJ2-1; 7 bases map to TRBD2. Germline assignment: CDR1 SNHLY and CDR2 FYNNEI. The V and J ends lost 4 bases and 4 bases, in that order; junction bases with no gene match: 7. The CDR3 runs to 15 residues. CDR3 sequence reads: CASSVQAGSYNEQFF. The CDR3, as DNA: TGTGCCAGCAGTGTACAAGCGGGATCTTACAATGAGCAGTTCTTC.

This clone appeared a few times. The chain joins TRBV6-1 to TRBJ1-5; weak D call: TRBD1 (5 bases). The CDR3 consists of 13 residues. The germline CDR1 and CDR2 sequences are MNHNS and SASEGT. Trimming took 6 bases from V and 5 from J, leaving 11 bases between them. The CDR3 DNA reads as TGTGCCAGCAGGGGACTTGACTATCAGCCCCAGCATTTT. Its translation is CASRGLDYQPQHF.

V is TRBV19 and J is TRBJ2-3; 8 bases match TRBD2. The CDR3 is 15 residues long. Per the germline V gene, CDR1 is LNHDA and CDR2 is SQIVND (reference sequence). Trimming removed 3 bases from V and 5 bases from J; junction bases left unmatched: 7. CDR3 in amino acids: CASSIRSGGQDTQYF. The CDR3 DNA reads as TGTGCCAGTAGTATCCGCAGCGGGGGTCAAGATACGCAGTATTTT.

The CDR3 loop reads CASSPGQLETQYF. The CDR3 DNA reads as TGCGCCAGCAGCCCAGGACAGCTAGAGACCCAGTACTTC. V gene TRBV4-1 combines with J gene TRBJ2-5; maybe TRBD1 (6 bases). In germline, CDR1 is MGHRA, CDR2 YSYEKL. This CDR3 contains 13 residues. V lost 4 bases and J lost 4, with 10 bases in between.

This clone was seen a handful of times. CDR3 amino acids: CSVVGGPDFGYTF. In DNA, the CDR3 is TGCAGCGTTGTAGGGGGCCCTGACTTCGGCTACACCTTC. The chain has TRBV29-1 and TRBJ1-2, with 7 bases aligning to TRBD1. CDR3 size: 13 residues. The germline V gene has CDR1 SQVTM and CDR2 ANQGSEA. V dropped 4 bases and J dropped 8; count of bases not matched to a gene: 10.

About this clone: The same CDR3 arises from other DNA sequences in this sample as well. The chain couples TRBV11-2 to TRBJ2-1; maybe TRBD2 (6 bases). CDR1 and CDR2 (germline): SGHAT, FQNNGV. V was trimmed by 5 bases and J by 0 bases, leaving 11 bases between them. This CDR3 is built from 15 residues. The DNA for the CDR3 is TGTGCCAGCAGCAGTAGCGGAGGCTCCTACAATGAGCAGTTCTTC. It specifies CASSSSGGSYNEQFF.

In its sample, this clone was seen a few times. The chain combines TRBV7-2 with TRBJ2-7, with 7 bases aligning to TRBD1. The germline gives CDR1 SGHTA, CDR2 FQGNSA. V lost 1 base and J lost 1; bases outside the gene matches: 13. The CDR3 extends over 18 amino acids. In DNA form, the CDR3 reads TGTGCCAGCAGCTTAGTAGGACGACAGGGCGGTTGGTCCTACGAGCAGTACTTC. It specifies CASSLVGRQGGWSYEQYF.

The V and J genes are TRBV18 and TRBJ2-7; 7 bases match TRBD1. The CDR3 is made up of 12 amino acids. The germline V gene encodes CDR1 KGHSH and CDR2 LQKENI. V trimming: 6 bases; J trimming: 2 bases; junction bases outside the gene matches: 1. The CDR3 loop is CASSQGAYEQYF. The CDR3 bases are TGTGCCAGCTCGCAGGGGGCCTACGAGCAGTACTTC. Drawing the rest from reference TRBV18 and TRBJ2-7, the complete variable domain is NAGVMQNPRHLVRRRGQEARLRCSPMKGHSHVYWYRQLPEEGLKFMVYLQKENIIDESGMPKERFSAEFPKEGPSILRIQQVVRGDSAAYFCASSQGAYEQYFGPGTRLTVT.

This clone was observed once. The chain joins TRBV25-1 to TRBJ2-3, with D tentatively TRBD1 (6 bases). With 3 bases removed from V and 4 bases from J, the gap between germline ends came to 11 bases. CDR1 and CDR2 from the germline V gene are MGHDK and SYGVNS. This CDR3 comprises 14 residues. The CDR3 DNA is TGTGCCAGCAGTGACCCAGGGGTAGCAGATACGCAGTATTTT. This sequence encodes CASSDPGVADTQYF.

V is TRBV10-3 and J is TRBJ2-7; maybe TRBD1 (5 bases). Trimming removed 3 bases at V and 3 bases at J, with 15 bases between. Germline assignment: CDR1 ENHRY and CDR2 SYGVKD. The CDR3 has 15 amino acids. The CDR3: CAISDQGAPLYEQYF. As DNA, the CDR3 is TGTGCCATCAGTGATCAGGGCGCCCCTCTCTACGAGCAGTACTTC.

This clone was seen a few times. The chain couples TRBV2 to TRBJ1-5; D perhaps matches TRBD1 (6 bases). V lost 5 bases, J lost 9 bases, and 11 bases lay in between. From germline, CDR1 is SNHLY and CDR2 FYNNEI. The CDR3 is 12 amino acids. The CDR3, as DNA: TGTGCCAGCAGTAACAGGGACGGGCCCCAGCATTTT. Translation: CASSNRDGPQHF.

The V gene is TRBV29-1, the J gene TRBJ1-1, with a weak D call TRBD1 (6 bases). Trimming pared 7 bases from V and 1 base from J, leaving 16 bases between. The CDR3 is 14 residues long. The germline gives CDR1 SQVTM, CDR2 ANQGSEA. The CDR3 region is CSAPRTEANTEAFF. CDR3 nucleotide sequence: TGCAGCGCCCCCCGGACAGAAGCGAACACTGAAGCTTTCTTT.

V is TRBV5-1 and J is TRBJ1-1; TRBD1 matches 10 bases. Germline V gene data show CDR1 as SGHRS and CDR2 as YFSETQ. The junction had 11 bases not matched to a gene; V was cut back by 4 bases and J by 2 bases. The CDR3 spans 17 residues. The CDR3 region is CASSAGGGQGINTEAFF. The CDR3 DNA reads TGCGCCAGCAGCGCCGGGGGGGGACAGGGGATAAACACTGAAGCTTTCTTT.

The chain has TRBV2 and TRBJ1-2; 7 bases line up with TRBD1. Germline lookup yields CDR1 SNHLY and CDR2 FYNNEI. The CDR3 has 15 amino acids. V gave up 7 bases and J gave up 3 bases; unmatched junction bases: 11. The CDR3 is CASITDRALDYGYTF. The CDR3 DNA reads TGTGCCAGCATTACAGACAGGGCCCTCGACTATGGCTACACCTTC.

The V call is TRBV6-5, the J call TRBJ2-7, with TRBD2 as a possible D gene (5 bases). Germline CDR1 is MNHEY and CDR2 is SVGAGI. CDR3 size: 15 residues. The germline V and J ends were trimmed by 0 bases and 4 bases, with 13 bases remaining between them. The CDR3 coding sequence is TGTGCCAGCAGTTACTCGATAGCAGGAGGTTACGAGCAGTACTTC. Its protein is CASSYSIAGGYEQYF.

The chain has TRBV7-8 and TRBJ1-1; tentatively, D is TRBD1 (5 bases). V lost 1 base and J 1 base, leaving 7 bases between the germline ends. In germline, CDR1 is SGHVS, CDR2 FQNEAQ. The CDR3 is 14 amino acids. The CDR3 nucleotides read TGTGCCAGCAGCTTAGGGAGGGGGAACACTGAAGCTTTCTTT. This translates into CASSLGRGNTEAFF. The entire variable domain, with the rest obtained from reference TRBV7-8 and TRBJ1-1, is as follows: GAGVSQSPRYKVAKRGQDVALRCDPISGHVSLFWYQQALGQGPEFLTYFQNEAQLDKSGLPSDRFFAERPEGSVSTLKIQRTQQEDSAVYLCASSLGRGNTEAFFGQGTRLTVV.